A single sample is the source of the 12 T cell receptor beta chains below, sequenced in a study of blood T cell repertoires in COVID-19 (TCRdb year 2020). Library preparation was by the immunoSEQ multiplex PCR assay. TCRdb's version of the immuneACCESS table is confined to in-frame rearrangements and falls short of the full clone set. An unresolved V gene accounts for under half of the shortfall where checked; the remainder is of unknown origin. This sample gives around 170,000 clones in total; roughly 80% of them show up just once. The top ten hold over 13% of the sample. Material for sequencing was peripheral blood. Receptors originate from a man aged 25 to 40 with active or convalescent COVID-19.

The chain combines TRBV4-1 with TRBJ2-5; D is possibly TRBD1 (6 bases). V was trimmed by 1 base and J by 7 bases, leaving 22 bases between them. CDR3 length equals 17 residues. Germline V gene data show CDR1 as MGHRA and CDR2 as YSYEKL. The DNA for the CDR3 is TGCGCCAGCAGCCAAGCTTTCGGCAACAGGGACGTGGGGACCCAGTACTTC. As protein: CASSQAFGNRDVGTQYF.

The V gene is TRBV7-9, the J gene TRBJ2-2; perhaps TRBD1 as D (5 bases). This CDR3 is 14 amino acids long. Germline-derived CDR1 and CDR2 are SEHNR and FQNEAQ (reference sequence). V dropped 0 bases and J dropped 5 bases, with 7 bases sitting between them. In DNA form, the CDR3 reads TGTGCCAGCAGCTTAGCCCAGGGAACCGGGGAGCTGTTTTTT. Its protein product is CASSLAQGTGELFF.

The chain employs TRBV7-9 and TRBJ1-5; 7 nucleotides agree with TRBD1. V trimming: 5 bases; J trimming: 4 bases; junction bases outside the gene matches: 11. The CDR3 sequence is 16 residues long. The V gene's germline CDR1 is SEHNR and CDR2 FQNEAQ (reference sequence). As DNA, the CDR3 is TGTGCCAGCAGCCCTCAGACGACAGGGCCAAATCAGCCCCAGCATTTT. This gives the protein CASSPQTTGPNQPQHF. The variable domain in full, completed from reference TRBV7-9 and TRBJ1-5, reads DTGVSQNPRHKITKRGQNVTFRCDPISEHNRLYWYRQTLGQGPEFLTYFQNEAQLEKSRLLSDRFSAERPKGSFSTLEIQRTEQGDSAMYLCASSPQTTGPNQPQHFGDGTRLSIL.

This chain uses TRBV27 with TRBJ1-1; D not resolved. Germline V gene data show CDR1 as MNHEY and CDR2 as SMNVEV (reference sequence). This CDR3 has 15 residues. V lost 5 bases and J lost 3, with 16 bases in between. The DNA for the CDR3 is TGTGCCAGCAGTCCATACGCGGGGAGCGACACTGAAGCTTTCTTT. This sequence encodes CASSPYAGSDTEAFF.

The J gene is TRBJ1-5, the V gene TRBV19; TRBD1 might be the D (5 bases). The CDR3 contains 18 residues. Germline CDR1 and CDR2: LNHDA and SQIVND (reference sequence). V was shortened by 4 bases and J by 2 bases, with 21 bases between the two germline ends. The CDR3: CASSNSGNSAGGNQPQHF. CDR3 DNA: TGTGCCAGTAGTAATTCAGGGAACTCGGCGGGGGGCAATCAGCCCCAGCATTTT.

The gene calls are TRBV7-2 and TRBJ2-7; 9 bases are shared with TRBD2. This CDR3 has 17 amino acids. Germline V gene data show CDR1 as SGHTA and CDR2 as FQGNSA. The V and J ends lost 5 bases and 0 bases, in that order; junction bases with no gene match: 11. The CDR3 DNA is TGTGCCAGCAGCCCCGGACTAGCGCATTCGTTCTCCTACGAGCAGTACTTC. This codes for CASSPGLAHSFSYEQYF.

The chain recombines TRBV4-3 with TRBJ2-7; perhaps TRBD1 as D (5 bases). Trimming took off 0 bases at V and 2 bases at J, with 11 bases between the two ends. Germline V gene lookup returns CDR1 LGHNA and CDR2 YSLEER. The CDR3 loop spans 15 amino acids. Written as DNA, the CDR3 is TGCGCCAGCAGCCAAGACCGGGCAGGGACCTACGAGCAGTACTTC. This sequence encodes CASSQDRAGTYEQYF.

The CDR3 protein is CASSQLKLTGYTGELFF. The CDR3 nucleotides are TGTGCCAGCAGCCAATTGAAACTGACTGGTTACACCGGGGAGCTGTTTTTT. V usage is TRBV5-4 and J usage is TRBJ2-2, with no clear D. The CDR3 is made up of 17 amino acids. V lost 4 bases to trimming and J lost 3 bases, with 19 bases between them. Germline CDR1 and CDR2: SGHNT and YYREEE (reference sequence).

The rearrangement uses TRBV29-1 and TRBJ1-1, with D maybe TRBD1 (6 bases). CDR3 length: 15 residues. The V gene lost 7 bases and the J gene lost 1 base, with 19 bases spanning the gap. Germline V gene lookup returns CDR1 SQVTM and CDR2 ANQGSEA. Here the CDR3 DNA reads TGCAGCGCGGTGGGGCAGGGGACGAAGAACACTGAAGCTTTCTTT. It specifies CSAVGQGTKNTEAFF.

V gene TRBV14 combines with J gene TRBJ1-4; 7 bases are a match to TRBD1. CDR1 and CDR2 (germline): SGHDN, FVKESK. The V segment lost 4 bases and the J segment 0 bases; nucleotides outside the gene matches: 5. This CDR3 has 16 residues. The CDR3 region is CASSPGTVATNEKLFF. In nucleotides, the CDR3 is TGTGCCAGCAGCCCGGGGACAGTCGCAACTAATGAAAAACTGTTTTTT.

This CDR3 is CASSLTITRQGEGGSYEQYV. CDR3 sequence (DNA): TGTGCCAGCAGTTTAACCATCACTCGACAGGGGGAAGGGGGATCCTACGAGCAGTACGTC. The rearrangement links TRBV27 to TRBJ2-7, with 9 bases identical to TRBD1. The length of the CDR3 is 20 residues. Germline V gene data show CDR1 as MNHEY and CDR2 as SMNVEV (reference sequence). V was clipped by 2 bases and J by 1 base; unmatched bases: 18.

Concerning this clone itself: Other DNA sequences from this sample encode an identical CDR3 as well. The chain is built from TRBV4-1 and TRBJ2-5, with 7 bases aligning to TRBD2. CDR3 length equals 13 residues. V shed 3 bases, J shed 2 bases, and the junction held 0 bases outside the gene matches. The germline gives CDR1 MGHRA, CDR2 YSYEKL. In DNA form, the CDR3 reads TGCGCCAGCAGCCAGCGGGAGCAAGAGACCCAGTACTTC. It specifies CASSQREQETQYF.